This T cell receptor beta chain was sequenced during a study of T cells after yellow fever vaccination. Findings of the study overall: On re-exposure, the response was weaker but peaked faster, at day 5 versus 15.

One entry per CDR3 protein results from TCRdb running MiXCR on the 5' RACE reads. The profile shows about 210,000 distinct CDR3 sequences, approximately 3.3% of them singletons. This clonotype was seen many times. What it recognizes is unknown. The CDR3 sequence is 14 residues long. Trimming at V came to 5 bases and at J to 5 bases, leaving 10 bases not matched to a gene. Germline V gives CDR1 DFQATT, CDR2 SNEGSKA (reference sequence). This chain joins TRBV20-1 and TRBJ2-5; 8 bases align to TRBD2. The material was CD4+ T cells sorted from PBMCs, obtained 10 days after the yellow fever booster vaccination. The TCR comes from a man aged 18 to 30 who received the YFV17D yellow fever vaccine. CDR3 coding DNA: TGCAGTGCTCGCCGCCCACTAGCGGCGGAGACCCAGTACTTC. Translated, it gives CSARRPLAAETQYF.